The 16 T cell receptor beta chains below all came from one sample that was sequenced in a study of cytomegalovirus exposure and HLA in healthy donors. Primers included in the PCR were 60 Vbeta and 13 Jbeta primers. Using immunoSEQ multiplex PCR, the repertoire was profiled, and TCRdb retains in-frame clones only, with some absent. The sample shows about 160,000 clones, approximately 84% of them seen only once. Sequenced sample: PBMCs. The source is a man aged 45-60 years in good health and CMV-seropositive.

The J gene is TRBJ2-2, the V gene TRBV6-6; weak D call: TRBD2 (5 bases). The CDR3 has 14 residues. Germline CDR1 and CDR2: MNHNY and SVGAGI (reference sequence). V was cut by 9 bases and J by 8 bases, with 19 bases left in between. Written as DNA, the CDR3 is TGTGCCAGTGCGTCGGACTTTACCCTAGGGGAGCTGTTTTTT. Translating it yields CASASDFTLGELFF.

The rearrangement links TRBV7-9 to TRBJ2-5; D perhaps matches TRBD1 (5 bases). The CDR3 sequence is 14 residues long. V lost 5 bases and J lost 5, with 15 bases in between. Germline V gene sequence: CDR1 SEHNR, CDR2 FQNEAQ (reference sequence). CDR3 loop: CASSPNAGQETQYF. CDR3 DNA: TGTGCCAGCAGCCCCAACGCAGGGCAGGAGACCCAGTACTTC.

The chain has TRBV5-1 and TRBJ2-7; no reliable D call. CDR3 length: 14 residues. Trimming left V 2 bases short and J 2 bases short, with 11 bases between. Germline V gives CDR1 SGHRS, CDR2 YFSETQ. The CDR3, as DNA: TGCGCCAGCAGCTTTTCGGGTTATACCTACGAGCAGTACTTC. This codes for CASSFSGYTYEQYF.

J is TRBJ1-1 and V is TRBV2, with unresolved D. The germline V gene has CDR1 SNHLY and CDR2 FYNNEI. The length of the CDR3 is 12 residues. Trimming removed 5 bases from V and 0 bases from J, with 4 bases in between. DNA for the CDR3: TGTGCCAGCAGTAACTTGAACACTGAAGCTTTCTTT. Translation gives CASSNLNTEAFF.

The chain employs TRBV5-1 and TRBJ1-1; no clear D gene. This CDR3 has 14 residues. The V and J ends lost 0 bases and 1 base respectively, with 7 bases between them. Germline V CDR1 and CDR2: SGHRS, YFSETQ. The DNA of the CDR3 is TGCGCCAGCAGCTTGGGGAGGGCGAACACTGAAGCTTTCTTT. Translation gives CASSLGRANTEAFF. Combining the CDR3 with reference TRBV5-1 and TRBJ1-1 gives the whole variable domain KAGVTQTPRYLIKTRGQQVTLSCSPISGHRSVSWYQQTPGQGLQFLFEYFSETQRNKGNFPGRFSGRQFSNSRSEMNVSTLELGDSALYLCASSLGRANTEAFFGQGTRLTVV.

The V call is TRBV30, the J call TRBJ2-7; possibly TRBD2 for D (6 bases). Per the germline V gene, CDR1 is GTSNPN and CDR2 is SVGIG (reference sequence). The V end lost 3 bases, the J end lost 7 bases, and 16 bases lay between the germline ends. The CDR3 has 13 residues. CDR3 in DNA: TGTGCCTGGAGAGAGGCGTTTGGAGGGGAGCAGTACTTC. Protein sequence: CAWREAFGGEQYF.

V gene TRBV7-3 combines with J gene TRBJ2-1; perhaps TRBD2 as D (5 bases). Germline V CDR1 and CDR2: SGHTA, FQGTGA. V gave up 0 bases and J gave up 3 bases, with 6 bases separating them. CDR3 size: 14 residues. The CDR3 nucleotides read TGTGCCAGCAGCTTAACGGGAGACTACAATGAGCAGTTCTTC. As protein: CASSLTGDYNEQFF.

The V and J genes are TRBV5-4 and TRBJ2-1, with TRBD2 matching 9 bases. The V gene's germline CDR1 is SGHNT and CDR2 YYREEE (reference sequence). The CDR3 loop spans 18 amino acids. V was pared by 0 bases and J by 1 base, with 8 bases of the junction left unmatched. The CDR3 region has the DNA TGTGCCAGCAGCTTGGGAGGCAAAGCGGGAGGTTCCTACAATGAGCAGTTCTTC. This sequence encodes CASSLGGKAGGSYNEQFF.

The chain links TRBV4-3 to TRBJ2-7, with D possibly TRBD2 on 6 matching bases. The CDR3 has 16 residues. Looked up from germline, CDR1 is LGHNA and CDR2 is YSLEER. Trimming pared 2 bases from V and 4 bases from J, leaving 18 bases between. The CDR3 sequence: CASSQLYANGGYEQYF. The CDR3 DNA is TGCGCCAGCAGCCAACTATATGCAAATGGGGGGTACGAGCAGTACTTC.

The chain joins TRBV9 to TRBJ1-1; possible D gene TRBD1, 5 bases. Trimming stripped 4 bases from V and 5 bases from J, with 15 bases between. The CDR3 is made up of 14 amino acids. Looked up from germline, CDR1 is SGDLS and CDR2 is YYNGEE. The chain's CDR3 is CASSPLGGGTEAFF. The CDR3 DNA reads as TGTGCCAGCAGCCCCCTCGGGGGGGGGACTGAAGCTTTCTTT.

This chain connects TRBV5-4 to TRBJ2-3, with 8 bases lining up with TRBD1. CDR3 length: 15 amino acids. The germline CDR1 and CDR2 sequences are SGHNT and YYREEE (reference sequence). V gave up 0 bases and J gave up 4 bases; unmatched junction bases: 4. CDR3: CASSLGAGGPDTQYF. DNA for the CDR3: TGTGCCAGCAGCTTGGGGGCAGGGGGCCCAGATACGCAGTATTTT.

The rearrangement links TRBV12-5 to TRBJ2-7; 9 nucleotides match TRBD1. Germline CDR1 and CDR2: LGHNT and FRNRAP. This CDR3 spans 15 amino acids. The J segment lost 4 bases and the V segment lost 4 bases, leaving 8 bases of the junction unmatched. The CDR3 loop is CASGCGDRVGYEQYF. The CDR3 DNA reads as TGTGCTAGTGGTTGTGGGGACAGGGTAGGATACGAGCAGTACTTC.

The rearrangement uses TRBV30 and TRBJ1-6, with 7 positions matching TRBD1. Trimming took 0 bases from V and 10 from J; bases not matched to a gene: 15. The CDR3 covers 17 residues. The V gene's germline CDR1 is GTSNPN and CDR2 SVGIG (reference sequence). CDR3 amino acids: CAWSVPQQSSRGSPLHF. Written as DNA, the CDR3 is TGTGCCTGGAGTGTACCTCAACAGTCCTCCAGGGGGTCACCCCTCCACTTT.

The chain has TRBV6-5 and TRBJ2-1, with 10 positions matching TRBD1. Per germline, CDR1 MNHEY and CDR2 SVGAGI. The CDR3 is 15 residues long. Trimming removed 6 bases from V and 10 bases from J; junction bases left unmatched: 12. In DNA form, the CDR3 reads TGTGCCAGCAGAGGGACAGGGGTTAGGATGGGGGAGCAGTTCTTC. It translates to CASRGTGVRMGEQFF.

The chain has TRBV6-5 and TRBJ2-7; 10 bases map to TRBD1. The V gene's germline CDR1 is MNHEY and CDR2 SVGAGI. Trimming cost V 7 bases and J 1 base; bases outside gene matches: 4. The CDR3 spans 14 residues. The CDR3 coding sequence is TGTGCCAGCACGCCGGGACAGGGGTCCTACGAGCAGTACTTC. Translating gives CASTPGQGSYEQYF.

V is TRBV29-1 and J is TRBJ2-4, with 7 bases identical to TRBD2. Germline-derived CDR1 and CDR2 are SQVTM and ANQGSEA. CDR3 length: 13 amino acids. Trimming cost V 4 bases and J 1 base; bases outside gene matches: 1. For the CDR3, the DNA is TGCAGCGTTGTCGGGGGGGCCAAAAACATTCAGTACTTC. Its protein product is CSVVGGAKNIQYF. The full variable domain, in which reference TRBV29-1 and TRBJ2-4 provide the parts outside the CDR3, is SAVISQKPSRDICQRGTSLTIQCQVDSQVTMMFWYRQQPGQSLTLIATANQGSEATYESGFVIDKFPISRPNLTFSTLTVSNMSPEDSSIYLCSVVGGAKNIQYFGAGTRLSVL.